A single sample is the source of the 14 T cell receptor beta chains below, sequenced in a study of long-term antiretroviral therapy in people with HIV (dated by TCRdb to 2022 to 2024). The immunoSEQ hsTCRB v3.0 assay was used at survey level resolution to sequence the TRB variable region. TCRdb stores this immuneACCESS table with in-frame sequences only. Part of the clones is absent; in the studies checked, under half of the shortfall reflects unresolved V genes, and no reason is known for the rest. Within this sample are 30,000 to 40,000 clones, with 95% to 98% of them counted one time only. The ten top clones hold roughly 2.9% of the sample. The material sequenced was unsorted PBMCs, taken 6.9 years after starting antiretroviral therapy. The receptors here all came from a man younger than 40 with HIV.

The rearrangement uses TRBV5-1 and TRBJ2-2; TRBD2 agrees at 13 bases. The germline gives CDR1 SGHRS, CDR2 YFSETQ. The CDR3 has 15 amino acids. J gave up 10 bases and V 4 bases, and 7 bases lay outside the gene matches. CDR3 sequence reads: CASSPLAGGRPELFF. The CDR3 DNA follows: TGCGCCAGCAGCCCACTAGCGGGAGGGCGGCCGGAGCTGTTTTTT.

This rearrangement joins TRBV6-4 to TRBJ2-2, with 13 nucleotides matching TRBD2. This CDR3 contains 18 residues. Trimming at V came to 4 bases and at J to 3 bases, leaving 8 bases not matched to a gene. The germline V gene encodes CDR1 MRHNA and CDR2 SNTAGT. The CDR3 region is CASSGTSGGLRYTGELFF. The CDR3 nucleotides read TGTGCCAGCAGTGGGACTAGCGGGGGCCTACGTTACACCGGGGAGCTGTTTTTT.

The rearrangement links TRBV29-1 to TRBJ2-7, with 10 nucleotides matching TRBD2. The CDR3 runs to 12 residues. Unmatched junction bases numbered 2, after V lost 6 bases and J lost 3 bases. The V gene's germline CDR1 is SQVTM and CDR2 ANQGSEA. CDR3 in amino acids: CSVLAGSYEQYF. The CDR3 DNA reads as TGCAGCGTACTAGCGGGAAGCTACGAGCAGTACTTC.

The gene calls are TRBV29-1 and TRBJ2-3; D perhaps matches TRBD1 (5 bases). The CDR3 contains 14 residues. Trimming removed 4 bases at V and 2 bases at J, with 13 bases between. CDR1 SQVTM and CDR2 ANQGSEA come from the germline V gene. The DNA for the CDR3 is TGCAGCGTTGGCAGGATAGGGGCCACAGATACGCAGTATTTT. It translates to CSVGRIGATDTQYF.

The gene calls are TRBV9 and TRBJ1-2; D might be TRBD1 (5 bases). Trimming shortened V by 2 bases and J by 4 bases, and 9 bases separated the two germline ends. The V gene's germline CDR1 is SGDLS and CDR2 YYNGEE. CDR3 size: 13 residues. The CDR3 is CASSVSDIYGYTF. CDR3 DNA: TGTGCCAGCAGCGTGTCGGACATCTATGGCTACACCTTC.

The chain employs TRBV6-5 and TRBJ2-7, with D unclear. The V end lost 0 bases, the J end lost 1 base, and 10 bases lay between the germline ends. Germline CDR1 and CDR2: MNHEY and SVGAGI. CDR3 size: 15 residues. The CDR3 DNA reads TGTGCCAGCAGTTACTCGACCGGCAGTTCCTACGAGCAGTACTTC. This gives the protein CASSYSTGSSYEQYF.

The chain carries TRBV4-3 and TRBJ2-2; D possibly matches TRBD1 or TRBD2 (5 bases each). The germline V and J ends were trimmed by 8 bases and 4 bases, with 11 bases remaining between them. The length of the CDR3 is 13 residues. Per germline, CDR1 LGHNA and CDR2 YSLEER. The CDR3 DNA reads TGCGCCAGCGGTTGGGGGTCCACCGGGGAGCTGTTTTTT. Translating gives CASGWGSTGELFF.

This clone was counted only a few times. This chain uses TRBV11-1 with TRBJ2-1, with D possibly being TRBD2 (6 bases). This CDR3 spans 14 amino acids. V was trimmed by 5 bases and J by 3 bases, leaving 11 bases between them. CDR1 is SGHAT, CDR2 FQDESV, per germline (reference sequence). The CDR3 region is CASSKGLNYNEQFF. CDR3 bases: TGTGCCAGCAGCAAGGGACTTAACTACAATGAGCAGTTCTTC.

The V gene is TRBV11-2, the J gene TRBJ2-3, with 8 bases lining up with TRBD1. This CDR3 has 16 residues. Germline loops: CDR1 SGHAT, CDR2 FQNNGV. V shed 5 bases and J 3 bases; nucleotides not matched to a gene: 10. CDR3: CASSTWDRTGTDTQYF. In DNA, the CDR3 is TGTGCCAGCAGCACTTGGGACAGGACGGGTACAGATACGCAGTATTTT.

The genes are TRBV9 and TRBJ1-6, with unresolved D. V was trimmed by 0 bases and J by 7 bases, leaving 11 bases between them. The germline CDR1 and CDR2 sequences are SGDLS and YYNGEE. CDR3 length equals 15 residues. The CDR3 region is CASSVDPDVNSPLHF. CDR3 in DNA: TGTGCCAGCAGCGTAGATCCGGATGTAAATTCACCCCTCCACTTT.

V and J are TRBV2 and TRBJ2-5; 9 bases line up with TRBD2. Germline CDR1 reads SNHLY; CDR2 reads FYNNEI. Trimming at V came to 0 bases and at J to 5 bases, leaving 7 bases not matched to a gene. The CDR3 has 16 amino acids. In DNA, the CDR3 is TGTGCCAGCAGTGAAGCGCCAGCGGGGGGCGGGGAGACCCAGTACTTC. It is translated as CASSEAPAGGGETQYF.

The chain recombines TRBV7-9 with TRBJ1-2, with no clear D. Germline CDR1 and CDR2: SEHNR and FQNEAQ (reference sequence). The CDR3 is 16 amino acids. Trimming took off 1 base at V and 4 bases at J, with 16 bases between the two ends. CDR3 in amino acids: CASSLGVTRESYGYTF. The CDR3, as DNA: TGTGCCAGCAGCTTAGGTGTGACAAGGGAGTCCTATGGCTACACCTTC.

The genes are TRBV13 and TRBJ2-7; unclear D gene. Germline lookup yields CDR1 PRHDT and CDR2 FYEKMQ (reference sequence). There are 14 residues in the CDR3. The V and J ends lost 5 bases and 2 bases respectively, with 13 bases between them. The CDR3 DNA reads TGTGCCAGCAGCCCTACAAGGTCTACCTACGAGCAGTACTTC. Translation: CASSPTRSTYEQYF.

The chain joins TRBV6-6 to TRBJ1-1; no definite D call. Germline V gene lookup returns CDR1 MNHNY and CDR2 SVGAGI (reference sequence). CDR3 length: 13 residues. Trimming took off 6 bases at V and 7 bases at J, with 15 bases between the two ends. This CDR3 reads CASREIGKHEAFF. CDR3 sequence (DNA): TGTGCCAGCAGGGAAATCGGGAAGCATGAAGCTTTCTTT.